Sequencing of this T cell receptor beta chain was carried out in a study of blood T cell repertoires in COVID-19. Germline V lookup: CDR1 MNHEY, CDR2 SVGAGI. V lost 0 bases, J lost 1 base, and 6 bases lay in between. This CDR3 spans 14 amino acids. Profiling relied on immunoSEQ multiplex PCR, and the TCRdb table lists in-frame clones only, not all of them. The data show 190,000 or so clones, roughly 85% seen once. What was sequenced was PBMCs or T cells enriched from blood (not recorded which). This TCR was sampled from a man between 35 and 55 years old who had recovered from COVID-19. The chain couples TRBV6-5 to TRBJ2-5; no definite D call. The CDR3 sequence is CASSYSSSQETQYF. The CDR3 DNA sequence: TGTGCCAGCAGTTACTCGTCCAGCCAAGAGACCCAGTACTTC.